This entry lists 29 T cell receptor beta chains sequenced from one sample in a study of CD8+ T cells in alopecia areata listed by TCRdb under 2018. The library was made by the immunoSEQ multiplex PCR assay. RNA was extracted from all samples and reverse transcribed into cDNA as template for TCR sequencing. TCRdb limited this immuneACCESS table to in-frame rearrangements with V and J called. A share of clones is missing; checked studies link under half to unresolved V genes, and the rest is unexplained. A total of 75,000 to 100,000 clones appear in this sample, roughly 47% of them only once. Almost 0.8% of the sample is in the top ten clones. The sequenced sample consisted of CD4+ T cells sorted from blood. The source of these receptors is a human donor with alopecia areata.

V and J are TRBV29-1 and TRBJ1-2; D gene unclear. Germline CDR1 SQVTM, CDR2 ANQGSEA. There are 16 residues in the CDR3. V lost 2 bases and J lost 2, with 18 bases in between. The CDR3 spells CSVESAKGLQNYGYTF. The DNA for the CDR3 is TGCAGCGTTGAATCTGCGAAAGGACTCCAGAACTATGGCTACACCTTC.

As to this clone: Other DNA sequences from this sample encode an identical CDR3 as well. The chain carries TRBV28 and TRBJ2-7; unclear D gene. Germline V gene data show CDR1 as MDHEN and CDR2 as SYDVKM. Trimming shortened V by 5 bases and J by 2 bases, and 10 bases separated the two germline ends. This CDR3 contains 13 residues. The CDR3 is CASSPGDAYEQYF. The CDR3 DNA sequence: TGTGCCAGCAGTCCTGGGGATGCCTACGAGCAGTACTTC.

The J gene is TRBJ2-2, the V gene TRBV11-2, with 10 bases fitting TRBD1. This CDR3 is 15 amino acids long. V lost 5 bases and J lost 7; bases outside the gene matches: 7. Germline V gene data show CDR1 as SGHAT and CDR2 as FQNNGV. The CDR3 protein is CASSILTGGNGELFF. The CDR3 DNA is TGTGCCAGCAGCATACTGACAGGGGGCAACGGGGAGCTGTTTTTT.

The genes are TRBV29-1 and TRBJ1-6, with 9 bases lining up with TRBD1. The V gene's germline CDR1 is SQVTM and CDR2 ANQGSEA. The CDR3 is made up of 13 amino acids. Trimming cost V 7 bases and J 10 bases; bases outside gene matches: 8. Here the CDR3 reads CSAKDRGDSPLHF. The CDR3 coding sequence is TGCAGCGCCAAAGACAGGGGGGACTCACCCCTCCACTTT.

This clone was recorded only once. In nucleotides, the CDR3 is TGCAGCGTTGATACTAGCGGCCTGTACAATGAGCAGTTCTTC. Its translation is CSVDTSGLYNEQFF. The genes are TRBV29-1 and TRBJ2-1; 8 bases line up with TRBD2. This CDR3 region has 14 residues. Per germline, CDR1 SQVTM and CDR2 ANQGSEA. Trimming removed 3 bases from V and 4 bases from J; junction bases left unmatched: 5.

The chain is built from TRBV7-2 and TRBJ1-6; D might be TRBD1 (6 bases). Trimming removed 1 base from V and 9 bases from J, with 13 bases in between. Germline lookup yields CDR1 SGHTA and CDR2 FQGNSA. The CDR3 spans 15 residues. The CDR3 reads CASSLDSNRASPLHF. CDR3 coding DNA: TGTGCCAGCAGCTTAGACAGTAACAGGGCTTCACCCCTCCACTTT.

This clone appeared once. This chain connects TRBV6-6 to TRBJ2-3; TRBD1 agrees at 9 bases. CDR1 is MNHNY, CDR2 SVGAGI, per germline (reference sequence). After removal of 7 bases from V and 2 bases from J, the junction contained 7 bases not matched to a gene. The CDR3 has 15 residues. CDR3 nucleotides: TGTGCCAGCACAGTCGGACAGGGGAACACAGATACGCAGTATTTT. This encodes CASTVGQGNTDTQYF.

The CDR3 nucleotides are TGTGCCAGCAGCTTAGGTACCGGAATCTACGAGCAGTACTTC. This translates into CASSLGTGIYEQYF. The chain joins TRBV7-2 to TRBJ2-7; D is ambiguous. This CDR3 is 14 amino acids long. The germline V gene has CDR1 SGHTA and CDR2 FQGNSA. The V end lost 1 base, the J end lost 3 bases, and 10 bases lay between the germline ends. The variable domain in full, completed from reference TRBV7-2 and TRBJ2-7, reads GAGVSQSPSNKVTEKGKDVELRCDPISGHTALYWYRQSLGQGLEFLIYFQGNSAPDKSGLPSDRFSAERTGGSVSTLTIQRTQQEDSAVYLCASSLGTGIYEQYFGPGTRLTVT.

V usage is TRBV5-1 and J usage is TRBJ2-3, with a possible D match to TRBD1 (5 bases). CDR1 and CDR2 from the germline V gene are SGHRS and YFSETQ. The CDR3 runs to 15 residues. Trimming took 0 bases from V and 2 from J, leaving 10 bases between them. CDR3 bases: TGCGCCAGCAGCTTGGGCGGACACACCACAGATACGCAGTATTTT. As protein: CASSLGGHTTDTQYF.

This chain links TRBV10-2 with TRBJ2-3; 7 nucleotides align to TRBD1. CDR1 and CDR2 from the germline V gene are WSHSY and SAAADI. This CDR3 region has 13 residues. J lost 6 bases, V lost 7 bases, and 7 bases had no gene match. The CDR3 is CASKIGGGDTQYF. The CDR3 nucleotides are TGCGCCAGCAAGATAGGGGGCGGTGATACGCAGTATTTT.

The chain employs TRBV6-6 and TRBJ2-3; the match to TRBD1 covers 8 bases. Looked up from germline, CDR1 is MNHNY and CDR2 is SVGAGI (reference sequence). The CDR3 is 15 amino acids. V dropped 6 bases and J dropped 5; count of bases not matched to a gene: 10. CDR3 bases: TGTGCCAGCAGCCTAGGACAGGGACGGGGAGATACGCAGTATTTT. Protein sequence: CASSLGQGRGDTQYF.

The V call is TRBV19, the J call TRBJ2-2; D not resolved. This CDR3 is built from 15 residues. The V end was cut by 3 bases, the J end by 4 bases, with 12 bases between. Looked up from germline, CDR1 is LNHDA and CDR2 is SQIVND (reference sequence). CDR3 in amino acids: CASSIQERITGELFF. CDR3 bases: TGTGCCAGTAGTATCCAGGAGAGGATCACCGGGGAGCTGTTTTTT.

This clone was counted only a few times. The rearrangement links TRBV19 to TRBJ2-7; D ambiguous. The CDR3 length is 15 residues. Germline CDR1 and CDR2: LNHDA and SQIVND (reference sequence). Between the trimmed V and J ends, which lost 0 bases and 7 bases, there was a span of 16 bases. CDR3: CASSIDQATFGEQYF. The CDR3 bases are TGTGCCAGTAGTATAGATCAGGCCACCTTCGGGGAGCAGTACTTC. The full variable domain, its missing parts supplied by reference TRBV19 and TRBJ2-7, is DGGITQSPKYLFRKEGQNVTLSCEQNLNHDAMYWYRQDPGQGLRLIYYSQIVNDFQKGDIAEGYSVSREKKESFPLTVTSAQKNPTAFYLCASSIDQATFGEQYFGPGTRLTVT.

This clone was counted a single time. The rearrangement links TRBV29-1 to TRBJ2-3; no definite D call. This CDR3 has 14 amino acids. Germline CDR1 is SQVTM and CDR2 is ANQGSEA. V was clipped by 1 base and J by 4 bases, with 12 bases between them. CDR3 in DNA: TGCAGCGTTGAAGGCGGCAGCTCCCCAGATACGCAGTATTTT. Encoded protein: CSVEGGSSPDTQYF.

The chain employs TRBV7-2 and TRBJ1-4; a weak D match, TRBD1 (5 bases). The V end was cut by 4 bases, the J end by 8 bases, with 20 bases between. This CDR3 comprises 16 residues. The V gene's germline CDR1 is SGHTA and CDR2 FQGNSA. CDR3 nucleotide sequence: TGTGCCAGCAGCTCGCGGGGCGGAGTTCTTTTGGAAAAACTGTTTTTT. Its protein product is CASSSRGGVLLEKLFF.

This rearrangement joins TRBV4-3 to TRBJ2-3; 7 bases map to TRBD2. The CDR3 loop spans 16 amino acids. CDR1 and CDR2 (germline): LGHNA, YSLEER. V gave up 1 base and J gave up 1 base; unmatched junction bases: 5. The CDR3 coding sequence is TGCGCCAGCAGCCAAGTCGTTCTAGCGGGCACAGATACGCAGTATTTT. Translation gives CASSQVVLAGTDTQYF.

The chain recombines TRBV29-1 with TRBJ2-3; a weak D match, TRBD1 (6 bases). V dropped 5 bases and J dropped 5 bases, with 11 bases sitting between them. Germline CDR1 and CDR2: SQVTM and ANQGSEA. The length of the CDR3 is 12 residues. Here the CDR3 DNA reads TGCAGCGTTCGGGCAGGGGAAGATACGCAGTATTTT. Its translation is CSVRAGEDTQYF.

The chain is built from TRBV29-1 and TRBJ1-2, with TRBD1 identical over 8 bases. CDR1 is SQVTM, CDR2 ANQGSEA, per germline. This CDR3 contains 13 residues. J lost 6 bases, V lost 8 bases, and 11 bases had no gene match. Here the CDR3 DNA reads TGCAGCTATGGGACAGGTGCCATGGATGGCTACACCTTC. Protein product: CSYGTGAMDGYTF. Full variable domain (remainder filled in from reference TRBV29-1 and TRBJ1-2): SAVISQKPSRDICQRGTSLTIQCQVDSQVTMMFWYRQQPGQSLTLIATANQGSEATYESGFVIDKFPISRPNLTFSTLTVSNMSPEDSSIYLCSYGTGAMDGYTFGSGTRLTVV.

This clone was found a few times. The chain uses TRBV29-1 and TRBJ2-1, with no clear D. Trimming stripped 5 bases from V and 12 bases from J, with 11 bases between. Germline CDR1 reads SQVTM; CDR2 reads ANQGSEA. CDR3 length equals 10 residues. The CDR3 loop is CSVLDVGQFF. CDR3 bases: TGCAGCGTTCTCGATGTGGGGCAGTTCTTC.

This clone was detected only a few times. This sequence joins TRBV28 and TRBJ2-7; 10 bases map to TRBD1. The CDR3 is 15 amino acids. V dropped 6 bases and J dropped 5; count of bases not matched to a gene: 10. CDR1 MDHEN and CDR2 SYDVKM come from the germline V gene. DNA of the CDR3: TGTGCCAGCAGCGTGCCTGGGACAGGGGCCAACGAGCAGTACTTC. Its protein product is CASSVPGTGANEQYF.

CDR3 residues: CASSSGRTYNEQFF. The CDR3 DNA follows: TGTGCCAGCAGCTCAGGGAGGACCTACAATGAGCAGTTCTTC. The chain uses TRBV6-5 and TRBJ2-1; maybe TRBD2 (6 bases). Germline V lookup: CDR1 MNHEY, CDR2 SVGAGI. The germline V and J ends were trimmed by 6 bases and 2 bases, with 11 bases remaining between them. The CDR3 is 14 amino acids.

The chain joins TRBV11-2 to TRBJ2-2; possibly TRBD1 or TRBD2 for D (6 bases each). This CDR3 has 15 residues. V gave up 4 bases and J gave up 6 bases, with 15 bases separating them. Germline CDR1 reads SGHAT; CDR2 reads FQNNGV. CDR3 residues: CASSSGADSSGELFF. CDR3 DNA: TGTGCCAGCAGCTCGGGAGCGGACAGTTCCGGGGAGCTGTTTTTT.

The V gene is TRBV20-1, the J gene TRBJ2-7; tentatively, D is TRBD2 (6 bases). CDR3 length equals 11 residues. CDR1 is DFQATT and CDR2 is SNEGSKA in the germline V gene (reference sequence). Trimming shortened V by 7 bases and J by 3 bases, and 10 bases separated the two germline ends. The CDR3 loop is CSGLRDYEQYF. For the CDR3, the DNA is TGCAGTGGGTTGCGGGACTACGAGCAGTACTTC.

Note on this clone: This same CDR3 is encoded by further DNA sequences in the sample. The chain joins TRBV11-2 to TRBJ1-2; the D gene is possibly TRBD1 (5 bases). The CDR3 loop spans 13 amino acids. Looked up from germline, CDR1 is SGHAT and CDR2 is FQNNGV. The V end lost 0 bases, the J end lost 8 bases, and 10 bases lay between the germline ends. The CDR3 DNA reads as TGTGCCAGCAGCTTAGATCGGGGCAGAGGCTACACCTTC. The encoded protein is CASSLDRGRGYTF.

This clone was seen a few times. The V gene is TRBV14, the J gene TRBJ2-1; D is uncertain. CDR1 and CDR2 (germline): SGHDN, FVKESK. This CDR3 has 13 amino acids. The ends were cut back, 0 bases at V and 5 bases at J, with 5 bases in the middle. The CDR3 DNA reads TGTGCCAGCAGCCAAGATCTAGACAATGAGCAGTTCTTC. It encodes CASSQDLDNEQFF.

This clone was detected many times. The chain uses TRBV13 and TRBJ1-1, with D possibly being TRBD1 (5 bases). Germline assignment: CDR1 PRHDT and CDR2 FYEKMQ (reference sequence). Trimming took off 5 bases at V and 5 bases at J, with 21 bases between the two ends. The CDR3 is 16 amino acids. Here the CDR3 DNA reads TGTGCCAGCAGCATCACGGGGTTGGGGCCGATAACTGAAGCTTTCTTT. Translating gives CASSITGLGPITEAFF. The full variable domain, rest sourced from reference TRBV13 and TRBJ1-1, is AAGVIQSPRHLIKEKRETATLKCYPIPRHDTVYWYQQGPGQDPQFLISFYEKMQSDKGSIPDRFSAQQFSDYHSELNMSSLELGDSALYFCASSITGLGPITEAFFGQGTRLTVV.

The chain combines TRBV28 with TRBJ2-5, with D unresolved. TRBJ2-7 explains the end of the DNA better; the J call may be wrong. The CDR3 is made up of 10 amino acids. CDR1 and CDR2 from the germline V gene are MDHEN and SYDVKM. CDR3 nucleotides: TGTGCCAGCGGGCGCTACGAGCAGTACTTC. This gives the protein CASGRYEQYF.

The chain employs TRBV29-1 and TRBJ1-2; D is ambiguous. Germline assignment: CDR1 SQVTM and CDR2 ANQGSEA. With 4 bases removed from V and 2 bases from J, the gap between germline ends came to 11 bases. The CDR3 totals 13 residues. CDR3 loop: CSVAGRVNYGYTF. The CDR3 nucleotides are TGCAGCGTTGCGGGCCGTGTAAACTATGGCTACACCTTC. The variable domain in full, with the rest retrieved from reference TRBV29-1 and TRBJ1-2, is SAVISQKPSRDICQRGTSLTIQCQVDSQVTMMFWYRQQPGQSLTLIATANQGSEATYESGFVIDKFPISRPNLTFSTLTVSNMSPEDSSIYLCSVAGRVNYGYTFGSGTRLTVV.

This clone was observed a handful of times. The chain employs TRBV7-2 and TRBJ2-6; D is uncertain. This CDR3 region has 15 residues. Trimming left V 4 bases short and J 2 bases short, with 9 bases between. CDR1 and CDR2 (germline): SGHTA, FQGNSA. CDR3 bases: TGTGCCAGCAGCTACTCGGCGACTGGGGCCAACGTCCTGACTTTC. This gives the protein CASSYSATGANVLTF.